What follows describes a single T cell receptor beta chain. The data derive from a study of blood T cell repertoires in COVID-19. Study-wide background: The United States, Italy and Spain were the sources of the acute and convalescent COVID-19 samples.

Trimming removed 3 bases from V and 2 bases from J; junction bases left unmatched: 8. In germline, CDR1 is SGHRS, CDR2 YFSETQ. The CDR3 covers 17 residues. In the original analysis: Amplified reference gene primers provided the basis for estimating nucleated cell counts. Libraries were prepared by immunoSEQ multiplex PCR; TCRdb keeps only in-frame clonotypes and omits some of them. Clone size and the V and J calls come from that table; the DNA yielded D and trimming. The profile covers hundreds of thousands of clones, with more than 85% appearing a single time and around 0.84% taken by the ten largest.

The V and J genes are TRBV5-1 and TRBJ2-3, with TRBD2 identical over 11 bases. The TCR originated in a man aged 55 to 70 with COVID-19, enrolled during active disease. The sequencing input was peripheral blood. This CDR3 is CASSSQLAGVVTDTQYF. The DNA of the CDR3 is TGCGCCAGCAGCTCTCAACTAGCGGGGGTTGTCACAGATACGCAGTATTTT.